This T cell receptor beta chain was sequenced during a study of blood T cell repertoires in COVID-19. Across the study: Italy, Spain and the United States were the sources of the convalescent and acute COVID-19 samples. From T cells, B-cell-depleted T cells, or PBMCs came the material, which was cDNA or gDNA.

The CDR3 is made up of 16 amino acids. The germline V and J ends were trimmed by 2 bases and 6 bases, with 19 bases remaining between them. Germline assignment: CDR1 SNHLY and CDR2 FYNNEI. Per the study methods: Amplified reference gene primers provided the basis for estimating nucleated cell counts. The repertoire was sequenced with immunoSEQ multiplex PCR; TCRdb's copy has only in-frame clones and lacks some. That table is the source of V, J and clone size, and D and trimming were worked out from the DNA. The sample lists roughly 84,000 clones, over 70% occurring once. The sample taken for sequencing was peripheral blood. J is TRBJ1-1 and V is TRBV2; unclear D gene. The clonotype comes from a woman between 50 and 59 years old with acute or convalescent COVID-19. The CDR3 bases are TGTGCCAGCAGTGAATGGGCAGCCACCCCTCAAGCTGAAGCTTTCTTT. Its protein is CASSEWAATPQAEAFF.